The present TCR beta chain was sequenced within a study of cytomegalovirus exposure and HLA in healthy donors. The PCR ran on 60 Vbeta and 13 Jbeta primers. The data were produced by immunoSEQ multiplex PCR, yet TCRdb's version contains in-frame clones alone and is incomplete. The sample carries 65,000 to 75,000 clones, around 78% recorded once. Germline V lookup: CDR1 SGDLS, CDR2 YYNGEE. CDR3 size: 14 residues. With 7 bases removed from V and 3 bases from J, the gap between germline ends came to 11 bases. V gene TRBV9 combines with J gene TRBJ2-6, with D possibly matching TRBD2 (6 bases). The source of this sequence is a man aged 50-59 years in good health and CMV-seronegative. The sequenced sample consisted of PBMCs. CDR3 bases: TGTGCCAGCGGGCCGGGGGTTGGGGCCAACGTCCTGACTTTC. Its protein is CASGPGVGANVLTF. Complete variable domain (other parts from reference TRBV9 and TRBJ2-6): DSGVTQTPKHLITATGQRVTLRCSPRSGDLSVYWYQQSLDQGLQFLIQYYNGEERAKGNILERFSAQQFPDLHSELNLSSLELGDSALYFCASGPGVGANVLTFGAGSRLTVL.